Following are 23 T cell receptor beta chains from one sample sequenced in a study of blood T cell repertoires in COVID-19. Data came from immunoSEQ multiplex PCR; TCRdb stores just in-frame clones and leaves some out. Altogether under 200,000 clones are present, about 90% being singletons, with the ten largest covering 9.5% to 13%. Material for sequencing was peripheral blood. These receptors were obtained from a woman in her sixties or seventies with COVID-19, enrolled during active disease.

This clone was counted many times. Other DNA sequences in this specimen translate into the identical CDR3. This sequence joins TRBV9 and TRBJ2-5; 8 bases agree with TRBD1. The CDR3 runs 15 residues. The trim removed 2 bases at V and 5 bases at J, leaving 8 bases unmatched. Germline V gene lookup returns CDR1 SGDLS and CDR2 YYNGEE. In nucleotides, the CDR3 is TGTGCCAGCAGCGTTGATCAGGGGGCTAAGGAGACCCAGTACTTC. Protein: CASSVDQGAKETQYF.

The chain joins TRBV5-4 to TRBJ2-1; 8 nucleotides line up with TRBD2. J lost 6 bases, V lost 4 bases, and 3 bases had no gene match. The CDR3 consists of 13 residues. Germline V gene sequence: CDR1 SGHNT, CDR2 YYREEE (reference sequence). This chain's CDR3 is CASSPGGANEQFF. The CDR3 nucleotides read TGTGCCAGCAGCCCGGGGGGGGCCAATGAGCAGTTCTTC.

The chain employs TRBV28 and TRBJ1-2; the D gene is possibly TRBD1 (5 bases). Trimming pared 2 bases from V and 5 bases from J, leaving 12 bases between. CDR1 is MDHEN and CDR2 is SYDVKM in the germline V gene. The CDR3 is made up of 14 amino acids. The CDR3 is CASSLGAKFYGYTF. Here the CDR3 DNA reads TGTGCCAGCAGTTTAGGGGCCAAGTTTTATGGCTACACCTTC.

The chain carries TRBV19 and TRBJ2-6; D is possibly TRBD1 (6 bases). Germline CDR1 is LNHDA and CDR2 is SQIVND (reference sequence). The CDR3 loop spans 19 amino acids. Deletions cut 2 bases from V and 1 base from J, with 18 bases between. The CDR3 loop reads CASSIRLTGSASGANVLTF. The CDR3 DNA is TGTGCCAGTAGTATACGACTTACAGGGTCTGCTTCTGGGGCCAACGTCCTGACTTTC.

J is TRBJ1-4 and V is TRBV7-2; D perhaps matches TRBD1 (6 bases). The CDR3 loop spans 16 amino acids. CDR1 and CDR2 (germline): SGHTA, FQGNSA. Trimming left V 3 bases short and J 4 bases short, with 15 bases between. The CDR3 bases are TGTGCCAGCAGCTTGAACCCGGGGGGCCTTAATGAAAAACTGTTTTTT. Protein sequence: CASSLNPGGLNEKLFF.

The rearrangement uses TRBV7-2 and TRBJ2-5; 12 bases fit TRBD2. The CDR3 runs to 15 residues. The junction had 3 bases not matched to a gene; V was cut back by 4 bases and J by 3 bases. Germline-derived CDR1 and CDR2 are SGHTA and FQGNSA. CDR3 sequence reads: CASSSSGRVEETQYF. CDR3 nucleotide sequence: TGTGCCAGCAGCTCTAGCGGGAGGGTGGAAGAGACCCAGTACTTC.

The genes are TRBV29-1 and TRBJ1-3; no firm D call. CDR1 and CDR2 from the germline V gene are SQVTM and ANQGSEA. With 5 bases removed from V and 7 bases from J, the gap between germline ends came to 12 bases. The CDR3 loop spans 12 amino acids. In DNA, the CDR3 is TGCAGCGTTCGGGTGATATCGAACACCATATATTTT. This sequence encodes CSVRVISNTIYF. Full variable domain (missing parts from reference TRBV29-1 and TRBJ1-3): SAVISQKPSRDICQRGTSLTIQCQVDSQVTMMFWYRQQPGQSLTLIATANQGSEATYESGFVIDKFPISRPNLTFSTLTVSNMSPEDSSIYLCSVRVISNTIYFGEGSWLTVV.

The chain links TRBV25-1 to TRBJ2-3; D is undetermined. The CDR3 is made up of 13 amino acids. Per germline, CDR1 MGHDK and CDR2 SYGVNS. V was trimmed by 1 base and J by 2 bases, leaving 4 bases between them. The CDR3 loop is CASSEFSTDTQYF. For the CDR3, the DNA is TGTGCCAGCAGTGAATTCTCCACAGATACGCAGTATTTT.

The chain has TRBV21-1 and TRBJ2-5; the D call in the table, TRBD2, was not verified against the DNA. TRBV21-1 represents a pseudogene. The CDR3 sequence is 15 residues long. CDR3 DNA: TGTGCCAGCAGCAAAGCCGGGGGTCTTAGTGAGACCCAGTACTTC. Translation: CASSKAGGLSETQYF.

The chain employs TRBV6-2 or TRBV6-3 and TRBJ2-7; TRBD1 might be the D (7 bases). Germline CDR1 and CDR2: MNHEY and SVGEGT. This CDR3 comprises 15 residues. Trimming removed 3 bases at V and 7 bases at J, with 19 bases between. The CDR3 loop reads CASSYSVGGAGEQYF. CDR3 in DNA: TGTGCCAGCAGTTATTCCGTAGGGGGCGCGGGGGAGCAGTACTTC.

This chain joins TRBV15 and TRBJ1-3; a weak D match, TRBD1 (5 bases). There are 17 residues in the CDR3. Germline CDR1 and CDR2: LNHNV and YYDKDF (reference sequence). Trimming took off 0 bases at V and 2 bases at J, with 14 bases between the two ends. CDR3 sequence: CATSRDLVTGAGNTIYF. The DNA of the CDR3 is TGTGCCACCAGCAGAGATTTGGTAACAGGAGCTGGAAACACCATATATTTT.

The CDR3 reads CASSQDFGELHTGELFF. For the CDR3, the DNA is TGTGCCAGCAGCCAAGATTTTGGAGAACTCCACACCGGGGAGCTGTTTTTT. This chain joins TRBV4-2 and TRBJ2-2; D unclear. The CDR3 extends over 17 amino acids. The V gene's germline CDR1 is LGHNA and CDR2 YNFKEQ. Trimming pared 0 bases from V and 3 bases from J, leaving 14 bases between.

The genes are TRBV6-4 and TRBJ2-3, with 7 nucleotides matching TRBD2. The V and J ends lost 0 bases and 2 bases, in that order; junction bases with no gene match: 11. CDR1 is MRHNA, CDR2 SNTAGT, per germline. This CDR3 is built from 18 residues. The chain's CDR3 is CASSDSLRRGRVTDTQYF. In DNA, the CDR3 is TGTGCCAGCAGTGACTCGCTTCGGCGGGGGAGGGTCACAGATACGCAGTATTTT.

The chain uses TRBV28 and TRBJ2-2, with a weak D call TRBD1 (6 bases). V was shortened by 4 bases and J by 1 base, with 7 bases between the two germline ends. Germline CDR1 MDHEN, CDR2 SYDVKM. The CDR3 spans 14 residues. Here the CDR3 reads CASSWTVNTGELFF. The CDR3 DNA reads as TGTGCCAGCAGTTGGACAGTGAACACCGGGGAGCTGTTTTTT.

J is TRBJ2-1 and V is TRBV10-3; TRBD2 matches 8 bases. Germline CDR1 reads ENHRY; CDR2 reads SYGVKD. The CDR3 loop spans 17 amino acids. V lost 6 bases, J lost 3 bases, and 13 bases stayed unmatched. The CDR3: CAISDLRGAGGYNEQFF. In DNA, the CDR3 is TGTGCCATCAGCGACCTACGCGGCGCGGGAGGCTACAATGAGCAGTTCTTC.

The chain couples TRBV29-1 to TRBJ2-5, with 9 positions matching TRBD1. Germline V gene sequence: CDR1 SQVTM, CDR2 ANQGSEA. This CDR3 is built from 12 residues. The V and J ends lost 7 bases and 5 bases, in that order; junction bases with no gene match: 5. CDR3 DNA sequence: TGCAGCGAACAGGGGGCTGGGGAGACCCAGTACTTC. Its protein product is CSEQGAGETQYF.

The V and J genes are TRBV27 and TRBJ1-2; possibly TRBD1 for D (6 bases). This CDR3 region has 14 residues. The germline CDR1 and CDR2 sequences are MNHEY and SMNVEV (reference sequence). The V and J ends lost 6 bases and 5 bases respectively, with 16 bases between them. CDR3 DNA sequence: TGTGCCAGCAGCTACAGGGTCTATGGATATGGCTACACCTTC. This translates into CASSYRVYGYGYTF.

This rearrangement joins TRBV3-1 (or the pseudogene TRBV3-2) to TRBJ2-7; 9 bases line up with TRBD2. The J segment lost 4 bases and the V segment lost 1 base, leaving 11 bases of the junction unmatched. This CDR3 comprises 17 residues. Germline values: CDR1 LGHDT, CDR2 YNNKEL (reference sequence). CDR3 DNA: TGTGCCAGCAGCCAAGCAGATAGCGGGGGTCTAATTTACGAGCAGTACTTC. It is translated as CASSQADSGGLIYEQYF.

The CDR3 DNA reads TGTGCCAGCAGTTGGGACAGCTCCTACAATGAGCAGTTCTTC. Translated: CASSWDSSYNEQFF. The chain recombines TRBV6-2 or TRBV6-3 with TRBJ2-1; 7 bases fit TRBD1. Per germline, CDR1 MNHEY and CDR2 SVGEGT. After removal of 4 bases from V and 0 bases from J, the junction contained 0 bases not matched to a gene. The length of the CDR3 is 14 residues.

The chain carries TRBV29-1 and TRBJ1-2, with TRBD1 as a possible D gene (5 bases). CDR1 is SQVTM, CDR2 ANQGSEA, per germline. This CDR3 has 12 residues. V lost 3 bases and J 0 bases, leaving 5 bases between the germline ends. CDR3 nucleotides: TGCAGCGTTGAGACAGCTAACTATGGCTACACCTTC. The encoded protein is CSVETANYGYTF.

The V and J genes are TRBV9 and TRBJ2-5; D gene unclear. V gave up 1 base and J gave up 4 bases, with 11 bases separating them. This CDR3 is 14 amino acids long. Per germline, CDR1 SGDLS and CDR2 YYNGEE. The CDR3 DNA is TGTGCCAGCAGCGTAAGCCCCCTAGTAGAGACCCAGTACTTC. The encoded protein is CASSVSPLVETQYF.

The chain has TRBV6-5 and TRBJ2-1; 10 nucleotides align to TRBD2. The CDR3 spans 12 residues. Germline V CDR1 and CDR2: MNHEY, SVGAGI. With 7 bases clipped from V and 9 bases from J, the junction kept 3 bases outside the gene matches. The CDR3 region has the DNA TGTGCCAGCACTAGCGGGAGAGGTGAGCAGTTCTTC. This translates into CASTSGRGEQFF.

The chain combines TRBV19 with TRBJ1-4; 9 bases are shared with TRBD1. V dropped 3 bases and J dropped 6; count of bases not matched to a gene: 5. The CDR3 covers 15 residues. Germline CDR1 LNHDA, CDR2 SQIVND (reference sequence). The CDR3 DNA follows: TGTGCCAGTAGTATCCCGGGACAGGGTCATGAAAAACTGTTTTTT. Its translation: CASSIPGQGHEKLFF.